Shown below are 31 T cell receptor beta chains from a single sample sequenced in a study of cytomegalovirus exposure and HLA in healthy donors. The PCR made use of 60 Vbeta and 13 Jbeta primers. Data came from immunoSEQ multiplex PCR; TCRdb stores just in-frame clones and leaves some out. Of 170,000 or so clones listed, roughly 80% were seen once; the top ten hold about 0.63%. The sample was PBMCs. These receptors all stem from a boy aged 5-17 years in good health and CMV-seronegative.

The chain combines TRBV11-1 with TRBJ2-7; the D gene is possibly TRBD2 (5 bases). Germline V gene data show CDR1 as SGHAT and CDR2 as FQDESV (reference sequence). CDR3 length: 15 residues. V lost 1 base and J 0 bases, leaving 10 bases between the germline ends. The CDR3 bases are TGTGCCAGCAGCTTAGTGGGAGAAGTCTCCTACGAGCAGTACTTC. Encoded protein: CASSLVGEVSYEQYF.

This chain connects TRBV5-6 to TRBJ2-7; TRBD1 might be the D (6 bases). CDR1 is SGHDT and CDR2 is YYEEEE in the germline V gene. The V end was cut by 0 bases, the J end by 4 bases, with 11 bases between. This CDR3 has 14 residues. The CDR3 DNA sequence: TGTGCCAGCAGCTTGGGACAGGCAGCGTACGAGCAGTACTTC. Amino acid sequence: CASSLGQAAYEQYF. Supplemented by reference TRBV5-6 and TRBJ2-7, the full variable domain reads DAGVTQSPTHLIKTRGQQVTLRCSPKSGHDTVSWYQQALGQGPQFIFQYYEEEERQRGNFPDRFSGHQFPNYSSELNVNALLLGDSALYLCASSLGQAAYEQYFGPGTRLTVT.

V usage is TRBV19 and J usage is TRBJ1-4, with TRBD1 matching over 9 bases. J lost 8 bases, V lost 8 bases, and 6 bases had no gene match. CDR1 is LNHDA, CDR2 SQIVND, per germline (reference sequence). This CDR3 is 13 amino acids long. For the CDR3, the DNA is TGTGCCAGTCGGGGACAGGGAGACGAAAAACTGTTTTTT. It yields the protein CASRGQGDEKLFF.

This clone has only one observation. The chain employs TRBV7-2 and TRBJ2-7; 8 positions agree with TRBD2. Germline CDR1 reads SGHTA; CDR2 reads FQGNSA. After removal of 5 bases from V and 4 bases from J, the junction contained 10 bases not matched to a gene. The CDR3 is made up of 15 amino acids. CDR3 residues: CASSGTGTSLYEQYF. CDR3 DNA: TGTGCCAGCAGCGGGACCGGGACTAGTTTGTACGAGCAGTACTTC.

The chain carries TRBV27 and TRBJ1-4, with 8 bases aligning to TRBD1. V trimming: 7 bases; J trimming: 6 bases; junction bases outside the gene matches: 16. Germline-derived CDR1 and CDR2 are MNHEY and SMNVEV (reference sequence). This CDR3 has 17 amino acids. For the CDR3, the DNA is TGTGCCAGCAATAACTCTGAAGGGACAGGCGGATATGAAAAACTGTTTTTT. It is translated as CASNNSEGTGGYEKLFF.

This chain uses TRBV11-2 with TRBJ1-3; D remains ambiguous. The CDR3 contains 18 residues. V shed 3 bases and J shed 7 bases, with 25 bases lying between them. Germline V CDR1 and CDR2: SGHAT, FQNNGV. CDR3 DNA: TGTGCCAGCAGCTTTTACCCCCCGGGATACCTTTTTAATAACACCATATATTTT. Translation gives CASSFYPPGYLFNNTIYF. The full variable domain, rest sourced from reference TRBV11-2 and TRBJ1-3, is EAGVAQSPRYKIIEKRQSVAFWCNPISGHATLYWYQQILGQGPKLLIQFQNNGVVDDSQLPKDRFSAERLKGVDSTLKIQPAKLEDSAVYLCASSFYPPGYLFNNTIYFGEGSWLTVV.

As DNA, the CDR3 is TGTGCCAGCAGCTTAGGAGGGAGCTCCTACAATGAGCAGTTCTTC. This gives the protein CASSLGGSSYNEQFF. The V gene is TRBV13, the J gene TRBJ2-1, with TRBD2 as a possible D gene (5 bases). Germline V CDR1 and CDR2: PRHDT, FYEKMQ (reference sequence). The CDR3 has 15 amino acids. V gave up 0 bases and J gave up 0 bases, with 6 bases separating them. Looking up the rest from reference TRBV13 and TRBJ2-1 gives the full variable domain: AAGVIQSPRHLIKEKRETATLKCYPIPRHDTVYWYQQGPGQDPQFLISFYEKMQSDKGSIPDRFSAQQFSDYHSELNMSSLELGDSALYFCASSLGGSSYNEQFFGPGTRLTVL.

Details on this clone: Sequence at one end of the junction differs from germline and may be a read error. This rearrangement joins TRBV7-7 to TRBJ2-5, with 10 bases fitting TRBD1. Judging by the DNA end, TRBJ2-7 fits better; the J call may be wrong. CDR1 is SSHAT and CDR2 is FNYEAQ in the germline V gene (reference sequence). CDR3 length: 14 amino acids. CDR3 coding DNA: TGTGCTAGCAGCTTAGGACAGGGGGCCTACGAGCAGTACTTC. Its translation is CASSLGQGAYEQYF.

This chain uses TRBV18 with TRBJ1-5; no reliable D call. Germline V CDR1 and CDR2: KGHSH, LQKENI. Trimming pared 5 bases from V and 0 bases from J, leaving 11 bases between. The length of the CDR3 is 15 residues. CDR3 nucleotide sequence: TGTGCCAGCTCAGTGACACCCTATAGCAATCAGCCCCAGCATTTT. Amino acid sequence: CASSVTPYSNQPQHF.

This chain links TRBV28 with TRBJ2-1; D uncertain. The V end lost 5 bases, the J end lost 6 bases, and 14 bases lay between the germline ends. Germline CDR1 MDHEN, CDR2 SYDVKM. The CDR3 covers 14 residues. CDR3 coding DNA: TGTGCCAGCAGTCCAACCGGCAAGCGCAATGAGCAGTTCTTC. Amino acids: CASSPTGKRNEQFF.

A single count supports this clone. The chain has TRBV4-1 and TRBJ2-7; tentative D call: TRBD2 (5 bases). The V end was cut by 1 base, the J end by 2 bases, with 15 bases between. The germline V gene has CDR1 MGHRA and CDR2 YSYEKL. CDR3 length: 16 residues. CDR3 in amino acids: CASSQVPGSFTYEQYF. The CDR3 DNA sequence: TGCGCCAGCAGCCAAGTTCCGGGGTCCTTTACCTACGAGCAGTACTTC.

The V and J genes are TRBV19 and TRBJ1-5; 7 bases are a match to TRBD1. V gave up 9 bases and J gave up 0 bases; unmatched junction bases: 14. The CDR3 length is 17 residues. CDR1 and CDR2 (germline): LNHDA, SQIVND (reference sequence). CDR3 sequence (DNA): TGTGCCAGCGGAGGTATGACAGGGTTTTATAGCAATCAGCCCCAGCATTTT. Encoded protein: CASGGMTGFYSNQPQHF.

DNA of the CDR3: TGCGCCAGCGGCGGACAGGGTCGGGGAGGGGACGAGCAGTACTTC. The encoded protein is CASGGQGRGGDEQYF. This sequence joins TRBV10-2 and TRBJ2-7; perhaps TRBD1 as D (8 bases). The CDR3 loop spans 15 amino acids. The V end was cut by 8 bases, the J end by 5 bases, with 22 bases between. Germline CDR1 and CDR2: WSHSY and SAAADI.

The V call is TRBV5-4, the J call TRBJ2-1; D gene uncertain. CDR1 and CDR2 (germline): SGHNT, YYREEE (reference sequence). V lost 0 bases to trimming and J lost 7 bases, with 8 bases between them. The CDR3 consists of 13 residues. CDR3 residues: CASSLVAQNEQFF. The CDR3 DNA reads as TGTGCCAGCAGCTTGGTTGCCCAGAATGAGCAGTTCTTC.

This rearrangement joins TRBV11-1 to TRBJ1-1, with unresolved D. This CDR3 region has 14 residues. The ends were cut back, 3 bases at V and 4 bases at J, with 12 bases in the middle. Germline V gene lookup returns CDR1 SGHAT and CDR2 FQDESV (reference sequence). The CDR3 coding sequence is TGTGCCAGCAGCTTCACGGTGCGGGGCACTGAAGCTTTCTTT. Translating gives CASSFTVRGTEAFF. The full variable domain, its missing parts supplied by reference TRBV11-1 and TRBJ1-1, is EAEVAQSPRYKITEKSQAVAFWCDPISGHATLYWYRQILGQGPELLVQFQDESVVDDSQLPKDRFSAERLKGVDSTLKIQPAELGDSAMYLCASSFTVRGTEAFFGQGTRLTVV.

The chain uses TRBV4-2 and TRBJ2-1; 7 positions agree with TRBD2. V lost 5 bases and J lost 7; bases outside the gene matches: 8. Germline V gene sequence: CDR1 LGHNA, CDR2 YNFKEQ. The CDR3 consists of 14 residues. The CDR3 DNA follows: TGTGCCAGCAGCGGGAGGGGTGTAGGTAATGAGCAGTTCTTC. This translates into CASSGRGVGNEQFF.

Only a few counts were recorded for this clone. The rearrangement uses TRBV7-9 and TRBJ2-7; TRBD1 agrees at 8 bases. The junction had 3 bases not matched to a gene; V was cut back by 5 bases and J by 6 bases. The length of the CDR3 is 12 residues. Germline V CDR1 and CDR2: SEHNR, FQNEAQ (reference sequence). The CDR3 sequence is CASSTDRGEQYF. The DNA of the CDR3 is TGTGCCAGCAGCACCGACAGGGGCGAGCAGTACTTC.

This sequence joins TRBV27 and TRBJ1-2; the D is unclear. CDR1 MNHEY and CDR2 SMNVEV come from the germline V gene (reference sequence). Trimming left V 8 bases short and J 5 bases short, with 21 bases between. CDR3 length: 15 amino acids. CDR3 coding DNA: TGTGCCAGCTCTTTTTCGGGGAACGTTCTTTATGGCTACACCTTC. This codes for CASSFSGNVLYGYTF.

The chain's CDR3 is CASTMDRVETQYF. The CDR3 DNA reads TGTGCCAGCACCATGGACAGGGTGGAGACCCAGTACTTC. The chain joins TRBV5-4 to TRBJ2-5; 8 nucleotides align to TRBD1. V lost 6 bases to trimming and J lost 5 bases; unmatched junction nucleotides: 6. Germline loops: CDR1 SGHNT, CDR2 YYREEE (reference sequence). The CDR3 consists of 13 residues. Full variable domain (outside the CDR3, taken from reference TRBV5-4 and TRBJ2-5): ETGVTQSPTHLIKTRGQQVTLRCSSQSGHNTVSWYQQALGQGPQFIFQYYREEENGRGNFPPRFSGLQFPNYSSELNVNALELDDSALYLCASTMDRVETQYFGPGTRLLVL.

The chain is built from TRBV6-5 and TRBJ2-1, with 14 bases aligning to TRBD2. Looked up from germline, CDR1 is MNHEY and CDR2 is SVGAGI. This CDR3 has 16 residues. The V gene end was trimmed by 0 bases and the J gene end by 9 bases; junction bases not matched to a gene: 4. The chain's CDR3 is CASSYSTGLAGVEQFF. CDR3 in DNA: TGTGCCAGCAGTTACTCAACGGGACTAGCGGGAGTTGAGCAGTTCTTC.

This clone has only one observation. The chain uses TRBV9 and TRBJ2-3; TRBD2 agrees at 7 bases. CDR1 and CDR2 from the germline V gene are SGDLS and YYNGEE. This CDR3 comprises 14 residues. V lost 4 bases, J lost 0 bases, and 2 bases stayed unmatched. The CDR3: CASSFSGSTDTQYF. As DNA, the CDR3 is TGTGCCAGCAGCTTTAGCGGGAGCACAGATACGCAGTATTTT.

This clone appeared a single time. In the same sample, other DNA sequences code for this CDR3. J is TRBJ1-2 and V is TRBV10-3, with D perhaps TRBD1 (6 bases). The CDR3 sequence is 14 residues long. Trimming removed 8 bases at V and 8 bases at J, with 21 bases between. The germline CDR1 and CDR2 sequences are ENHRY and SYGVKD. Here the CDR3 reads CAILLSPPGVGYTF. The CDR3 DNA reads as TGTGCCATCTTATTGAGTCCGCCAGGGGTAGGCTACACCTTC.

The chain combines TRBV6-5 with TRBJ2-7; weak D call: TRBD1 (6 bases). The germline gives CDR1 MNHEY, CDR2 SVGAGI. V shed 2 bases and J shed 6 bases, with 11 bases lying between them. This CDR3 has 13 residues. The CDR3 sequence is CASSYQGWSEQYF. DNA of the CDR3: TGTGCCAGCAGTTACCAGGGGTGGAGCGAGCAGTACTTC.

The chain's CDR3 is CASSARGLAGGSGTSTDTQYF. CDR3 DNA: TGTGCCAGCAGCGCTCGGGGCCTAGCGGGAGGGAGCGGGACGAGCACAGATACGCAGTATTTT. The chain carries TRBV13 and TRBJ2-3; 12 nucleotides match TRBD2. CDR3 length: 21 residues. The J segment lost 0 bases and the V segment lost 5 bases, leaving 18 bases of the junction unmatched. Germline V lookup: CDR1 PRHDT, CDR2 FYEKMQ (reference sequence).

V gene TRBV6-5 combines with J gene TRBJ1-6; 9 positions match TRBD1. The V gene end was trimmed by 4 bases and the J gene end by 8 bases; junction bases not matched to a gene: 6. The CDR3 length is 15 residues. The germline CDR1 and CDR2 sequences are MNHEY and SVGAGI. CDR3 nucleotide sequence: TGTGCCAGCAGTTTAATGGGACAGGGAGATTCACCCCTCCACTTT. It specifies CASSLMGQGDSPLHF.

The rearrangement joins TRBV30 to TRBJ1-6; possible D gene TRBD1, 6 bases. Trimming pared 3 bases from V and 13 bases from J, leaving 16 bases between. The CDR3 covers 13 residues. Germline V lookup: CDR1 GTSNPN, CDR2 SVGIG (reference sequence). The CDR3 sequence is CAWRGPLRGPLHF. CDR3 bases: TGTGCCTGGAGGGGCCCCTTAAGGGGGCCCCTCCACTTT.

This chain links TRBV9 with TRBJ2-1, with 8 bases aligning to TRBD2. The CDR3 runs 17 residues. The ends lost 4 bases at V and 0 bases at J; junction bases unmatched: 9. Germline CDR1 reads SGDLS; CDR2 reads YYNGEE. Here the CDR3 reads CASSLRTSWYSYNEQFF. The CDR3 DNA reads as TGTGCCAGCAGCCTTCGGACTAGCTGGTACTCCTACAATGAGCAGTTCTTC.

This chain links TRBV19 with TRBJ1-2; 8 bases line up with TRBD1. The germline gives CDR1 LNHDA, CDR2 SQIVND (reference sequence). The V segment lost 7 bases and the J segment 0 bases; nucleotides outside the gene matches: 16. The CDR3 consists of 18 residues. CDR3 amino acids: CASTTAHRQGKTNYGYTF. The CDR3, as DNA: TGTGCCAGTACCACCGCCCACCGACAGGGGAAGACTAACTATGGCTACACCTTC.

V usage is TRBV2 and J usage is TRBJ2-7, with a tentative D call TRBD2 (6 bases). The CDR3 is made up of 15 amino acids. CDR1 is SNHLY and CDR2 is FYNNEI in the germline V gene. V shed 1 base and J shed 2 bases, with 12 bases lying between them. The CDR3 DNA follows: TGTGCCAGCAGTGAAGGGCGGGGACGGACCTACGAGCAGTACTTC. Residues: CASSEGRGRTYEQYF.

This chain joins TRBV19 and TRBJ2-7; tentative D call: TRBD1 (6 bases). Trimming cost V 4 bases and J 2 bases, with 12 bases left between them. This CDR3 is 14 amino acids long. Germline CDR1 LNHDA, CDR2 SQIVND (reference sequence). CDR3 sequence reads: CASSRGHTTYEQYF. In DNA form, the CDR3 reads TGTGCCAGTAGTAGGGGACATACAACCTACGAGCAGTACTTC.

This chain uses TRBV2 with TRBJ1-2, with D possibly TRBD1 on 5 matching bases. This CDR3 contains 14 residues. Trimming left V 10 bases short and J 8 bases short, with 23 bases between. Germline lookup yields CDR1 SNHLY and CDR2 FYNNEI. The CDR3 loop reads CAIWGEGTVYGYTF. CDR3 coding DNA: TGTGCCATCTGGGGGGAGGGAACGGTCTACGGCTACACCTTC.